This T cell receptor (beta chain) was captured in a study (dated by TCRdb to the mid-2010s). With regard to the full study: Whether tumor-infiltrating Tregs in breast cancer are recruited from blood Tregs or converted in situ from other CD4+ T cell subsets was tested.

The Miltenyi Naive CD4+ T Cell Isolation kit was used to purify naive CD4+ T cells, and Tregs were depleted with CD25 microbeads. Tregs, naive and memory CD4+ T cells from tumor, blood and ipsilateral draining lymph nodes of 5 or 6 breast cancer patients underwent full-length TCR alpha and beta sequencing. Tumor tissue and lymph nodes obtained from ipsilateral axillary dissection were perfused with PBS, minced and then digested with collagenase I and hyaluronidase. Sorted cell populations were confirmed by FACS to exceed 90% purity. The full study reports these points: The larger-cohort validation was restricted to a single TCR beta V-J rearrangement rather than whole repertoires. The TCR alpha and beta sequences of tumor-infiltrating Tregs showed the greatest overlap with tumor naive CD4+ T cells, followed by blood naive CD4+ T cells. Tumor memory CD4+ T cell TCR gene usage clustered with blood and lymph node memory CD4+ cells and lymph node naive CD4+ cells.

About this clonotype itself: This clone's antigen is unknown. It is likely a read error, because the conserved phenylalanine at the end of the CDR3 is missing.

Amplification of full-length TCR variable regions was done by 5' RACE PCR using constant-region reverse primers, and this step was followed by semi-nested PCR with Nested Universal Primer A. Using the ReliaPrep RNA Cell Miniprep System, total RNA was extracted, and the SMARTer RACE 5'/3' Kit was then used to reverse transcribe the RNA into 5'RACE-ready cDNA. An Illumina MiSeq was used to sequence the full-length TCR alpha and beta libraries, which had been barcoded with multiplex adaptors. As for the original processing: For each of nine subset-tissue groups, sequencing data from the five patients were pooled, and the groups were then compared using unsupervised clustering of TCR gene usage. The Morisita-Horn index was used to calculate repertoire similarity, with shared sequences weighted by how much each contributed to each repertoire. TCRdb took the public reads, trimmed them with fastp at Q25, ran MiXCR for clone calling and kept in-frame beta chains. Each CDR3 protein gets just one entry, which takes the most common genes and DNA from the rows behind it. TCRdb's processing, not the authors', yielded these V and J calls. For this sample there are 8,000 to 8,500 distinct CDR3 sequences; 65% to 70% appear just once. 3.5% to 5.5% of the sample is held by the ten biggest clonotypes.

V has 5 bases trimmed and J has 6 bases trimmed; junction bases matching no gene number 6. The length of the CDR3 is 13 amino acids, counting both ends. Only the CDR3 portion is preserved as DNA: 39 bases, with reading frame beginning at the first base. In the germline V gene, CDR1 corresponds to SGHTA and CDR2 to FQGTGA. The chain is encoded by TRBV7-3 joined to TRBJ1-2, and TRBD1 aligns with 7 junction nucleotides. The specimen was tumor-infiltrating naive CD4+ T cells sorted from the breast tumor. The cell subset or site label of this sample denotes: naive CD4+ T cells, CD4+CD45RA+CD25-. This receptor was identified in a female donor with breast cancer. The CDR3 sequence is CASSKQGTHGYTL. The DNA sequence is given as TGTGCCAGCAGCAAACAGGGGACCCATGGCTACACCCTC.